This TCR beta chain was obtained from a study of early T cells in non-severe SARS-CoV-2 infection. Study-level information: Alpha and beta chains were unpaired, from unsorted whole-blood bulk RNA. General observations from the study: Using VDJdb, the matching emphasized anti-spike CD8 responses while missing private and CD4 specificities.

The CDR3 is made up of 16 amino acids. The V gene's germline CDR1 is SSHAT and CDR2 FNYEAQ (reference sequence). Trimming cost V 5 bases and J 3 bases; bases outside gene matches: 3. In its sample, this clonotype was seen many times. Its matching antigen is unknown. Each single cDNA molecule received a unique molecular identifier. A single record per CDR3 protein comes from TCRdb applying MiXCR to the 5' RACE reads. The data hold more than 65,000 distinct CDR3 sequences, with approximately 13% observed a single time. Sequenced: whole blood. The TCR comes from an adult who was a healthcare worker with PCR-confirmed SARS-CoV-2 infection or an uninfected control (not recorded which). The gene calls are TRBV7-7 and TRBJ2-2; 13 positions match TRBD2. CDR3 coding DNA: TGTGCCAGCAGCCACGGACTAGCGGGAGACACCGGGGAGCTGTTTTTT. This encodes CASSHGLAGDTGELFF.